This is a list of T cell receptor beta chains from one sample in a study of shared clonotypes between healthy human individuals. TCRdb keeps only in-frame clones here, not all; method: immunoSEQ multiplex PCR. The profile shows under 2,000,000 clones, about 95% of them singletons. Sequencing was performed on naive CD8+ T cells sorted from blood. The receptors stem from a man between 18 and 35 years old in good health. Each CDR3 is given with its conserved first and last residue. Fields, in order: CDR3 protein, CDR3 DNA, V gene, clone size, J gene, D gene. A D gene is named only where the DNA matches it firmly. The size of a clone is reported for some rows only, either as once, few or many, or as a class for expanded clones.

CDR3aa: CASSQENWGPYGYTF
CDR3nt: TGCGCCAGCAGCCAAGAGAATTGGGGGCCTTATGGCTACACCTTC
v_gene: TRBV4-3
abundance: NA
j_gene: TRBJ1-2
d_gene: NA

CDR3aa: CASSPDPYEQYF
CDR3nt: TGTGCCAGCAGCCCGGACCCTTACGAGCAGTACTTC
v_gene: TRBV6-6
abundance: NA
j_gene: TRBJ2-7
d_gene: NA

CDR3aa: CASSYSGPHYEQYF
CDR3nt: TGTGCCAGCAGTTACTCTGGTCCTCACTACGAGCAGTACTTC
v_gene: TRBV6-5
abundance: NA
j_gene: TRBJ2-7
d_gene: NA

CDR3aa: CASNDGVYTDTQYF
CDR3nt: TGTGCCAGCAATGATGGAGTATACACAGATACGCAGTATTTT
v_gene: TRBV9
abundance: NA
j_gene: TRBJ2-3
d_gene: NA

CDR3aa: CASSFSGSTYEQYF
CDR3nt: TGTGCCAGCAGTTTCTCCGGGAGTACCTACGAGCAGTACTTC
v_gene: TRBV27
abundance: NA
j_gene: TRBJ2-7
d_gene: NA

CDR3aa: CASSLWGLEAKNIQYF
CDR3nt: TGTGCCAGCAGCTTGTGGGGGCTGGAGGCCAAAAACATTCAGTACTTC
v_gene: TRBV5-4
abundance: NA
j_gene: TRBJ2-4
d_gene: NA

CDR3aa: CASSLGRGVYGYTF
CDR3nt: TGTGCCAGCAGCTTAGGCAGAGGGGTCTATGGCTACACCTTC
v_gene: TRBV13
abundance: NA
j_gene: TRBJ1-2
d_gene: NA

CDR3aa: CASSGPDSYEQYF
CDR3nt: TGTGCCAGCTCAGGGCCGGACTCCTACGAGCAGTACTTC
v_gene: TRBV18
abundance: NA
j_gene: TRBJ2-7
d_gene: NA

CDR3aa: CASSQDIEDGYTF
CDR3nt: TGCGCCAGCAGCCAAGATATCGAGGATGGCTACACCTTC
v_gene: TRBV4-3
abundance: NA
j_gene: TRBJ1-2
d_gene: NA

CDR3aa: CASSTPGLPNEQFF
CDR3nt: TGTGCCAGTAGTACCCCGGGACTACCAAATGAGCAGTTCTTC
v_gene: TRBV19
abundance: NA
j_gene: TRBJ2-1
d_gene: TRBD2

CDR3aa: CASREGQERREKLFF
CDR3nt: TGTGCCAGCAGAGAGGGACAGGAGCGGAGGGAAAAACTGTTTTTT
v_gene: TRBV2
abundance: NA
j_gene: TRBJ1-4
d_gene: TRBD1

CDR3aa: CASSLVGYNEQFF
CDR3nt: TGTGCCAGCAGTTTAGTGGGCTACAATGAGCAGTTCTTC
v_gene: TRBV28
abundance: NA
j_gene: TRBJ2-1
d_gene: NA

CDR3aa: CASSQDPGNEQFF
CDR3nt: TGCGCCAGCAGCCAAGATCCGGGCAATGAGCAGTTCTTC
v_gene: TRBV4-1
abundance: NA
j_gene: TRBJ2-1
d_gene: NA

CDR3aa: CASTRYQETQYF
CDR3nt: TGTGCCAGCACTCGGTACCAAGAGACCCAGTACTTC
v_gene: TRBV2
abundance: NA
j_gene: TRBJ2-5
d_gene: NA

CDR3aa: CASTPVPRDYGYTF
CDR3nt: TGTGCCAGCACACCAGTTCCCCGCGACTATGGCTACACCTTC
v_gene: TRBV6-5
abundance: once
j_gene: TRBJ1-2
d_gene: NA

CDR3aa: CASSHAGGYEQYF
CDR3nt: TGTGCCAGCAGTCACGCGGGGGGCTACGAGCAGTACTTC
v_gene: TRBV27
abundance: once
j_gene: TRBJ2-7
d_gene: TRBD2

CDR3aa: CASSLGQGMSNQPQHF
CDR3nt: TGTGCCAGCAGCTTGGGACAGGGGATGAGCAATCAGCCCCAGCATTTT
v_gene: TRBV5-6
abundance: NA
j_gene: TRBJ1-5
d_gene: TRBD1

CDR3aa: CASSLEADTQYF
CDR3nt: TGTGCCAGCAGCTTGGAGGCAGATACGCAGTATTTT
v_gene: TRBV5-6
abundance: NA
j_gene: TRBJ2-3
d_gene: NA

CDR3aa: CASSAGGLEETQYF
CDR3nt: TGTGCCAGCAGTGCGGGGGGCCTTGAAGAGACCCAGTACTTC
v_gene: TRBV2
abundance: NA
j_gene: TRBJ2-5
d_gene: NA

CDR3aa: CASSEGVMNTEAFF
CDR3nt: TGTGCCAGCAGTGAAGGGGTTATGAACACTGAAGCTTTCTTT
v_gene: TRBV2
abundance: NA
j_gene: TRBJ1-1
d_gene: NA

CDR3aa: CASRPGQTSSYEQYF
CDR3nt: TGTGCCAGCAGACCGGGACAGACCTCGTCCTACGAGCAGTACTTC
v_gene: TRBV28
abundance: NA
j_gene: TRBJ2-7
d_gene: TRBD1

CDR3aa: CASSWLTGGAEAFF
CDR3nt: TGTGCCAGCAGTTGGCTGACAGGGGGTGCTGAAGCTTTCTTT
v_gene: TRBV6-5
abundance: NA
j_gene: TRBJ1-1
d_gene: TRBD1

CDR3aa: CASSQPVRGFLDYTF
CDR3nt: TGTGCCAGCAGCCAACCTGTCAGGGGATTCCTCGATTACACCTTC
v_gene: TRBV7-9
abundance: NA
j_gene: TRBJ1-2
d_gene: NA

CDR3aa: CASSLRQWSSYNEQFF
CDR3nt: TGTGCCAGCAGCTTGAGACAGTGGAGCTCCTACAATGAGCAGTTCTTC
v_gene: TRBV5-6
abundance: NA
j_gene: TRBJ2-1
d_gene: NA

CDR3aa: CASSQPPGENTEAFF
CDR3nt: TGTGCCAGCAGCCAACCCCCGGGGGAGAACACTGAAGCTTTCTTT
v_gene: TRBV4-2
abundance: NA
j_gene: TRBJ1-1
d_gene: NA

CDR3aa: CASSTTGANTEAFF
CDR3nt: TGTGCCAGCAGCACGACTGGGGCGAACACTGAAGCTTTCTTT
v_gene: TRBV27
abundance: NA
j_gene: TRBJ1-1
d_gene: NA

CDR3aa: CAISGGQGASYEQYF
CDR3nt: TGTGCCATCAGTGGGGGACAGGGGGCATCCTACGAGCAGTACTTC
v_gene: TRBV10-3
abundance: NA
j_gene: TRBJ2-7
d_gene: TRBD1

CDR3aa: CASTGGRDPFEDTQYF
CDR3nt: TGTGCCAGCACCGGAGGTAGGGATCCATTTGAGGATACGCAGTATTTT
v_gene: TRBV2
abundance: NA
j_gene: TRBJ2-3
d_gene: NA

CDR3aa: CASSPWGGDTQYF
CDR3nt: TGTGCCAGCAGCCCATGGGGGGGAGATACGCAGTATTTT
v_gene: TRBV6-5
abundance: NA
j_gene: TRBJ2-3
d_gene: TRBD2

CDR3aa: CASSQGAGGTTEAFF
CDR3nt: TGCGCCAGCAGCCAAGGGGCAGGGGGAACCACTGAAGCTTTCTTT
v_gene: TRBV4-1
abundance: NA
j_gene: TRBJ1-1
d_gene: TRBD1

CDR3aa: CASSAPLAGGKSSYNEQFF
CDR3nt: TGTGCCAGCAGCGCTCCTTTAGCGGGAGGGAAGAGCTCCTACAATGAGCAGTTCTTC
v_gene: TRBV9
abundance: NA
j_gene: TRBJ2-1
d_gene: TRBD2

CDR3aa: CASLPSDGAGEQYF
CDR3nt: TGTGCCAGCCTTCCGAGCGACGGAGCGGGGGAGCAGTACTTC
v_gene: TRBV2
abundance: NA
j_gene: TRBJ2-7
d_gene: TRBD2

CDR3aa: CASSYRAGNTGELFF
CDR3nt: TGTGCCAGCAGTTACAGGGCGGGGAACACCGGGGAGCTGTTTTTT
v_gene: TRBV28
abundance: NA
j_gene: TRBJ2-2
d_gene: NA

CDR3aa: CASSARTATDTQYF
CDR3nt: TGCGCCAGCAGCGCCCGGACAGCCACAGATACGCAGTATTTT
v_gene: TRBV4-1
abundance: NA
j_gene: TRBJ2-3
d_gene: NA

CDR3aa: CASSVGPIYNEQFF
CDR3nt: TGCGCCAGCAGCGTCGGACCGATCTACAATGAGCAGTTCTTC
v_gene: TRBV5-1
abundance: NA
j_gene: TRBJ2-1
d_gene: NA

CDR3aa: CASTQQGFSEQYF
CDR3nt: TGTGCCAGCACCCAACAGGGTTTTAGTGAGCAGTACTTC
v_gene: TRBV6-5
abundance: NA
j_gene: TRBJ2-7
d_gene: NA

CDR3aa: CATEGRGLETQYF
CDR3nt: TGTGCCACGGAGGGCAGGGGGCTGGAGACCCAGTACTTC
v_gene: TRBV6-5
abundance: once
j_gene: TRBJ2-5
d_gene: TRBD1

CDR3aa: CASSQDSTADWDNEQFF
CDR3nt: TGCGCCAGCAGCCAAGATTCGACGGCGGATTGGGACAATGAGCAGTTCTTC
v_gene: TRBV4-3
abundance: NA
j_gene: TRBJ2-1
d_gene: NA

CDR3aa: CACWGQGRVAKNIQYF
CDR3nt: TGCGCCTGCTGGGGGCAGGGAAGAGTAGCCAAAAACATTCAGTACTTC
v_gene: TRBV10-1
abundance: NA
j_gene: TRBJ2-4
d_gene: NA

CDR3aa: CASSWEGSDTQYF
CDR3nt: TGTGCCAGCAGCTGGGAGGGTTCAGATACGCAGTATTTT
v_gene: TRBV5-4
abundance: NA
j_gene: TRBJ2-3
d_gene: TRBD2

CDR3aa: CASSNLEAGELFF
CDR3nt: TGTGCCAGCAGTAATTTGGAGGCAGGGGAGCTGTTTTTT
v_gene: TRBV13
abundance: NA
j_gene: TRBJ2-2
d_gene: NA

CDR3aa: CASSLDYRLSSYEQYF
CDR3nt: TGTGCCAGCAGCTTGGACTACCGCCTGAGCTCCTACGAGCAGTACTTC
v_gene: TRBV11-2
abundance: NA
j_gene: TRBJ2-7
d_gene: NA

CDR3aa: CASSLGSGQPQHF
CDR3nt: TGTGCCAGCAGCTTAGGATCTGGTCAGCCCCAGCATTTT
v_gene: TRBV13
abundance: NA
j_gene: TRBJ1-5
d_gene: NA

CDR3aa: CASSGTEKETQYF
CDR3nt: TGTGCCAGCAGCGGGACCGAGAAAGAGACCCAGTACTTC
v_gene: TRBV7-9
abundance: NA
j_gene: TRBJ2-5
d_gene: NA

CDR3aa: CASSPGLAYNEQFF
CDR3nt: TGTGCCAGCAGTCCTGGACTAGCGTACAATGAGCAGTTCTTC
v_gene: TRBV27
abundance: NA
j_gene: TRBJ2-1
d_gene: TRBD2

CDR3aa: CASSSEAGRYTGELFF
CDR3nt: TGTGCCAGCAGCTCGGAGGCTGGCCGTTACACCGGGGAGCTGTTTTTT
v_gene: TRBV5-6
abundance: NA
j_gene: TRBJ2-2
d_gene: NA

CDR3aa: CASSEVEVGSYEQYF
CDR3nt: TGTGCCAGCAGCGAGGTGGAAGTGGGATCCTACGAGCAGTACTTC
v_gene: TRBV6-1
abundance: NA
j_gene: TRBJ2-7
d_gene: NA

CDR3aa: CASSLQWNSPLHF
CDR3nt: TGTGCCAGCAGCTTACAGTGGAATTCACCCCTCCACTTT
v_gene: TRBV13
abundance: NA
j_gene: TRBJ1-6
d_gene: NA

CDR3aa: CASSLDVYGYTF
CDR3nt: TGTGCCAGCAGTTTGGATGTCTATGGCTACACCTTC
v_gene: TRBV6-6
abundance: NA
j_gene: TRBJ1-2
d_gene: NA

CDR3aa: CAIRLDGAYEQYF
CDR3nt: TGTGCCATCAGATTGGACGGAGCCTACGAGCAGTACTTC
v_gene: TRBV10-3
abundance: NA
j_gene: TRBJ2-7
d_gene: NA

CDR3aa: CASSLSQTNEQYF
CDR3nt: TGTGCCAGCAGTTTATCCCAAACTAACGAGCAGTACTTC
v_gene: TRBV27
abundance: NA
j_gene: TRBJ2-7
d_gene: NA

CDR3aa: CASGGDGEFSTDTQYF
CDR3nt: TGTGCCAGCGGGGGGGACGGTGAATTTAGCACAGATACGCAGTATTTT
v_gene: TRBV2
abundance: NA
j_gene: TRBJ2-3
d_gene: TRBD2